There are many counts of the clone carrying this T cell receptor beta chain. The antigen is unknown. This specimen comes from a study of identical twins. General study findings and limits: While abundant cord blood beta clonotypes carried fewer insertions, memory repertoires showed no such pattern. A partial confounding effect on zero-insertion analyses could come from invariant MAIT and iNKT cells.

V was trimmed by 5 bases and J by 4 bases, leaving 10 bases between them. The CDR3 covers 13 residues. Germline CDR1 is MNHEY and CDR2 is SMNVEV (reference sequence). With template switching, a universal primer site was added, and the cDNA carried unique molecular identifiers. TCRdb reprocessed the 5' RACE reads via MiXCR and lists one record per CDR3 protein. The sample carries around 530,000 distinct CDR3 sequences, over 12% recorded once. These data were also reused for a study on yellow fever vaccine responses in identical twins.

The chain combines TRBV27 with TRBJ2-3; possible D gene TRBD1, 6 bases. Specimen: CD4+ T cells sorted from blood. The receptor was isolated from a woman between 18 and 29 years old in good health. DNA of the CDR3: TGTGCCAGCAGTAGAAACAGGGCAGATACGCAGTATTTT. It is translated as CASSRNRADTQYF.